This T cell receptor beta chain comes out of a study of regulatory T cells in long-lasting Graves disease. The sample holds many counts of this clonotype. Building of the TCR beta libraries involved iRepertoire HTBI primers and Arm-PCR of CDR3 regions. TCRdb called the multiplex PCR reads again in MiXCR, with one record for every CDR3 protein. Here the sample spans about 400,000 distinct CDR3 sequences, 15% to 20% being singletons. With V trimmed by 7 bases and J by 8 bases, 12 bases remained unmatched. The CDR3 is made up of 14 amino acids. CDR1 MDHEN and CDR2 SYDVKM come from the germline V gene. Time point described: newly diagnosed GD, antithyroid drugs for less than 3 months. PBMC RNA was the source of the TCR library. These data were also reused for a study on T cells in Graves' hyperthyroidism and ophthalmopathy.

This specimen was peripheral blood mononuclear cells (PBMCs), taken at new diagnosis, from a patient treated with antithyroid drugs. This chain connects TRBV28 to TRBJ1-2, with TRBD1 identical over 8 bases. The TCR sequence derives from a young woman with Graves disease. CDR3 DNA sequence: TGTGCCAGCACCCCGACAGGGGTGGTAGGAGGCTACACCTTC. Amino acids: CASTPTGVVGGYTF.